This is a list of T cell receptor beta chains from one sample in a study of cytomegalovirus exposure and HLA in healthy donors. TCRdb keeps only in-frame clones here, not all; method: immunoSEQ multiplex PCR. Found here are about 190,000 clones, around 83% of them singletons; the top ten hold more than 1.5%. Material for sequencing was PBMCs. The receptors come from a man in his forties in good health and CMV-seropositive. Each CDR3 is given with its conserved first and last residue. A D gene is named only where the DNA matches it firmly. The size of a clone is reported for some rows only, either as once, few or many, or as a class for expanded clones.

cdr3_length	v_call	clone_size	d_call	j_call	cdr3_aa	cdr3_nt
14	TRBV5-1	-	-	TRBJ2-1	CASKSGFLYNEQFF	TGCGCCAGCAAGTCGGGATTTCTCTACAATGAGCAGTTCTTC
15	TRBV5-4	-	-	TRBJ1-1	CASSLEVGMNTEAFF	TGTGCCAGCAGCTTGGAGGTGGGCATGAACACTGAAGCTTTCTTT
16	TRBV5-1	-	TRBD2	TRBJ2-7	CASSHITSGRADEQYF	TGCGCCAGCAGCCACATCACTAGCGGGAGGGCCGACGAGCAGTACTTC
14	TRBV13	-	-	TRBJ2-1	CASSSGQNYNEQFF	TGTGCCAGCAGCTCGGGACAAAACTACAATGAGCAGTTCTTC
15	TRBV30	-	-	TRBJ2-1	CAWAPGQGRLDEQFF	TGTGCCTGGGCCCCCGGGCAGGGTAGGTTGGATGAGCAGTTCTTC
16	TRBV7-2	-	TRBD2	TRBJ2-7	CASSLHVSSGRDEQYF	TGTGCCAGCAGCCTCCATGTGTCTAGCGGGAGGGACGAGCAGTACTTC
15	TRBV6-1	-	TRBD1	TRBJ2-4	CASSEEGQGKNIQYF	TGTGCCAGCAGTGAAGAGGGACAGGGGAAAAACATTCAGTACTTC
14	TRBV5-5	-	TRBD1	TRBJ1-2	CASSWVQGQGGYTF	TGTGCCAGCAGCTGGGTACAGGGGCAAGGCGGCTACACCTTC
14	TRBV2	-	TRBD2	TRBJ2-3	CASSATSGGHTQYF	TGTGCCAGCAGTGCGACTAGCGGGGGACATACGCAGTATTTT
13	TRBV6-1	-	-	TRBJ2-5	CASGVDMQETQYF	TGTGCCAGCGGCGTCGACATGCAAGAGACCCAGTACTTC
15	TRBV28	-	-	TRBJ1-1	CASSLSDRRNTEAFF	TGTGCCAGCAGTTTATCCGACAGGAGAAACACTGAAGCTTTCTTT
11	TRBV20-1	-	-	TRBJ1-4	CSASGGEKLFF	TGCAGTGCTAGTGGAGGTGAAAAACTGTTTTTT
16	TRBV5-1	-	-	TRBJ1-1	CASSSTRTVLNTEAFF	TGCGCCAGCAGCTCAACTAGGACAGTATTGAACACTGAAGCTTTCTTT
14	TRBV7-9	-	-	TRBJ2-2	CASSLLQGIGELFF	TGTGCCAGCAGCTTACTGCAGGGTATCGGGGAGCTGTTTTTT
19	TRBV5-1	once	TRBD2	TRBJ2-1	CASSPGLAGGRSSYNEQFF	TGCGCCAGCAGCCCCGGACTAGCGGGAGGCCGAAGCTCCTACAATGAGCAGTTCTTC
17	TRBV19	few	-	TRBJ2-7	CASSIGGGSPQYYEQYF	TGTGCCAGTAGTATAGGGGGGGGCAGTCCCCAATACTACGAGCAGTACTTC
16	TRBV5-1	few	TRBD1	TRBJ1-1	CASADREKEMNTEAFF	TGCGCCAGCGCCGACAGGGAAAAGGAAATGAACACTGAAGCTTTCTTT
15	TRBV6-1	-	TRBD1	TRBJ1-5	CASSARDRGAQPQHF	TGTGCCAGCAGTGCCCGGGACAGGGGAGCTCAGCCCCAGCATTTT
16	TRBV11-3	-	-	TRBJ2-3	CASSTRTDTSTDTQYF	TGTGCCAGCAGCACACGGACAGACACTAGCACAGATACGCAGTATTTT
13	TRBV6-1	-	-	TRBJ1-1	CASGDGWNTEAFF	TGTGCCAGCGGAGACGGGTGGAACACTGAAGCTTTCTTT
13	TRBV28	-	TRBD2	TRBJ2-5	CASSSGTIETQYF	TGTGCCAGCAGTTCCGGGACTATAGAGACCCAGTACTTC
17	TRBV15	-	-	TRBJ2-3	CATSRGITSGYTDTQYF	TGTGCCACCAGCAGAGGAATTACAAGCGGCTACACAGATACGCAGTATTTT
15	TRBV11-2	few	-	TRBJ1-1	CASSEIMAGNTEAFF	TGTGCCAGCAGCGAGATAATGGCAGGGAACACTGAAGCTTTCTTT
11	TRBV6-1	-	-	TRBJ2-5	CASSLWETQYF	TGTGCCAGCTCCCTATGGGAGACCCAGTACTTC
14	TRBV11-3	-	TRBD1	TRBJ1-1	CASSPTGGGTEAFF	TGTGCCAGCAGCCCTACAGGGGGAGGCACTGAAGCTTTCTTT
16	TRBV5-5	-	TRBD1	TRBJ1-4	CASNLNPSTGDEKLFF	TGTGCCAGCAACCTAAACCCCAGCACAGGGGATGAAAAACTGTTTTTT
13	TRBV4-2	-	-	TRBJ2-7	CASAPSEDHEQYF	TGTGCCAGCGCCCCATCGGAGGATCACGAGCAGTACTTC
13	TRBV7-2	-	-	TRBJ2-3	CASSLVYGQGQYF	TGTGCCAGCAGCTTAGTTTACGGCCAGGGTCAGTATTTT
16	TRBV5-6	few	-	TRBJ2-1	CASSLLTGASYNEQFF	TGTGCCAGCAGCTTGCTGACAGGAGCCTCCTACAATGAGCAGTTCTTC
16	TRBV5-1	-	-	TRBJ1-1	CASRSGRIPDHTEAFF	TGCGCCAGCAGGTCGGGTCGCATCCCTGACCACACTGAAGCTTTCTTT
14	TRBV9	few	TRBD2	TRBJ2-7	CASSAVGLAREQYF	TGTGCCAGCAGCGCTGTCGGACTAGCGCGCGAGCAGTACTTC
14	TRBV7-2	-	-	TRBJ2-1	CASSPLATYNEQFF	TGTGCCAGCAGCCCATTAGCCACCTACAATGAGCAGTTCTTC
15	TRBV6-6	once	TRBD1	TRBJ2-3	CASRIQGAGTDTQYF	TGTGCCAGCAGGATTCAGGGGGCTGGTACAGATACGCAGTATTTT
13	TRBV7-9	-	TRBD1	TRBJ2-7	CASSQDRSYEQYF	TGTGCCAGCAGTCAGGACAGGTCCTACGAGCAGTACTTC
13	TRBV29-1	-	TRBD2	TRBJ2-1	CSVRTSSLNEQFF	TGCAGCGTCCGGACTAGTTCCCTCAATGAGCAGTTCTTC
17	TRBV5-1	-	TRBD2	TRBJ2-7	CASSLELAGGQTYEQYF	TGCGCCAGCAGCTTGGAACTAGCGGGAGGGCAAACCTACGAGCAGTACTTC
14	TRBV7-9	-	TRBD1	TRBJ1-5	CASSRDSRNQPQHF	TGTGCCAGCAGCCGGGACAGCCGCAATCAGCCCCAGCATTTT
15	TRBV7-8	few	TRBD1	TRBJ2-7	CASSPGRGPSYEQYF	TGTGCCAGCAGCCCAGGCAGGGGGCCTTCCTACGAGCAGTACTTC
15	TRBV30	-	-	TRBJ2-3	CAWSVGGGAPDTQYF	TGTGCCTGGAGTGTGGGTGGGGGCGCCCCAGATACGCAGTATTTT
12	TRBV28	-	-	TRBJ2-1	CADMGPRGEQFF	TGTGCCGACATGGGTCCCCGTGGTGAGCAGTTCTTC
14	TRBV15	-	TRBD1	TRBJ1-2	CATSTRTGVGGYTF	TGTGCCACCAGCACGAGGACAGGGGTAGGAGGCTACACCTTC
15	TRBV30	-	-	TRBJ1-3	CAWSGKGSSGNTIYF	TGTGCCTGGAGTGGAAAGGGGTCCTCTGGAAACACCATATATTTT
13	TRBV5-1	-	TRBD1	TRBJ2-7	CASSWTGAGEQYF	TGCGCCAGCAGCTGGACAGGGGCGGGAGAGCAGTACTTC
15	TRBV27	-	TRBD1	TRBJ2-1	CASISGQGPYNEQFF	TGTGCCAGCATTTCCGGACAGGGTCCCTACAATGAGCAGTTCTTC
12	TRBV27	-	TRBD2	TRBJ2-7	CATRGESYEQYF	TGTGCCACCCGGGGGGAATCCTACGAGCAGTACTTC
14	TRBV21-1	few	-	TRBJ1-1	CASSTYRGVTEAFF	TGTGCCAGCAGCACCTACAGGGGAGTGACTGAAGCTTTCTTT
14	TRBV9	few	-	TRBJ2-1	CASSPSRTVHEQFF	TGTGCCAGCAGCCCTTCCCGGACAGTGCACGAGCAGTTCTTC
15	TRBV15	-	-	TRBJ1-1	CATSREEDKNTEAFF	TGTGCCACCAGCAGAGAAGAGGACAAGAACACTGAAGCTTTCTTT
17	TRBV28	-	TRBD2	TRBJ2-6	CASSSPLRGAGANVLTF	TGCGCCAGCAGTTCCCCTCTGCGGGGGGCTGGGGCCAACGTCCTGACTTTC
13	TRBV6-5	-	-	TRBJ2-5	CASRSQNQETQYF	TGTGCCAGCAGGTCCCAGAACCAAGAGACCCAGTACTTC
12	TRBV28	-	-	TRBJ1-2	CASSLSGYGYTF	TGTGCCAGCAGTTTATCGGGCTATGGCTACACCTTC
16	TRBV7-6	-	TRBD2	TRBJ2-1	CASSLASGLAKNEQFF	TGTGCCAGCAGCTTAGCATCAGGACTAGCAAAGAATGAGCAGTTCTTC
15	TRBV6-1	-	TRBD2	TRBJ2-5	CASSRRLAGEETQYF	TGTGCCAGCAGTCGGCGACTAGCGGGGGAAGAGACCCAGTACTTC
13	TRBV12-5	-	-	TRBJ1-1	CASAQLDGTEAFF	TGTGCTAGTGCCCAACTAGACGGCACTGAAGCTTTCTTT